What follows are 18 T cell receptor beta chains derived from one specimen sequenced in a study of cytomegalovirus exposure and HLA in healthy donors. PCR amplification relied on 60 Vbeta primers (plus 13 Jbeta primers). TCRdb keeps only in-frame clones here, not all; method: immunoSEQ multiplex PCR. The data contain over 150,000 clones, 70% to 85% of them singletons. Sequenced input: PBMCs. The receptors were gathered from a man aged 18 to 29 in good health and CMV-seronegative.

The V and J genes are TRBV5-4 and TRBJ2-7, with 9 bases identical to TRBD1. Trimming removed 4 bases from V and 2 bases from J; junction bases left unmatched: 13. This CDR3 is 17 amino acids long. The germline gives CDR1 SGHNT, CDR2 YYREEE (reference sequence). The CDR3 protein is CASSPQIGTGSTYEQYF. DNA for the CDR3: TGTGCCAGCAGCCCCCAAATCGGGACAGGGAGTACCTACGAGCAGTACTTC. The whole variable domain, remainder taken from reference TRBV5-4 and TRBJ2-7, is ETGVTQSPTHLIKTRGQQVTLRCSSQSGHNTVSWYQQALGQGPQFIFQYYREEENGRGNFPPRFSGLQFPNYSSELNVNALELDDSALYLCASSPQIGTGSTYEQYFGPGTRLTVT.

The chain recombines TRBV6-5 with TRBJ1-5, with D possibly matching TRBD1 (5 bases). Trimming took 0 bases from V and 10 from J, leaving 10 bases between them. Germline-derived CDR1 and CDR2 are MNHEY and SVGAGI. CDR3 length equals 13 residues. CDR3 region: CASSYSQGGPQHF. The DNA for the CDR3 is TGTGCCAGCAGTTACTCCCAGGGTGGACCCCAGCATTTT.

The chain carries TRBV6-6 and TRBJ1-1; a possible D gene is TRBD1 (6 bases). Between the trimmed V and J ends, which lost 5 bases and 3 bases, there was a span of 19 bases. Germline V gene data show CDR1 as MNHNY and CDR2 as SVGAGI (reference sequence). The CDR3 contains 16 residues. CDR3 in amino acids: CASSNAYRVSDTEAFF. CDR3 in DNA: TGTGCCAGCAGTAACGCATACAGGGTTAGTGACACTGAAGCTTTCTTT.

Remarks on this clone: The junction does not match germline at one end; this may be a read error. The chain recombines TRBV7-9 with TRBJ1-4; D is undetermined. The CDR3 has 15 residues. Germline V gene data show CDR1 as SEHNR and CDR2 as FQNEAQ (reference sequence). The CDR3 DNA reads as TGTTCCAGCAGCTTAGAAGTGGCCAGTAATGAAAAACTGTTTTTT. It specifies CSSSLEVASNEKLFF.

V and J are TRBV6-6 and TRBJ2-3; D gene unclear. The germline V and J ends were trimmed by 2 bases and 1 base, with 7 bases remaining between them. Germline V gives CDR1 MNHNY, CDR2 SVGAGI (reference sequence). This CDR3 is 14 amino acids long. The chain's CDR3 is CASSYVSGTDTQYF. DNA for the CDR3: TGTGCCAGCAGTTACGTCTCGGGCACAGATACGCAGTATTTT.

The chain carries TRBV27 and TRBJ1-6; D remains unclear. V lost 4 bases and J 10 bases, leaving 8 bases between the germline ends. The CDR3 totals 12 residues. Germline-derived CDR1 and CDR2 are MNHEY and SMNVEV (reference sequence). The CDR3 reads CASSYPRSPLHF. DNA of the CDR3: TGTGCCAGCAGTTATCCGAGGTCACCCCTCCACTTT.

Written as DNA, the CDR3 is TGCGCCAGCAGCGCCGGGACAGGGTTCTACGAGCAGTACTTC. Amino acids: CASSAGTGFYEQYF. The chain couples TRBV5-1 to TRBJ2-7; 9 bases agree with TRBD1. This CDR3 region has 14 residues. CDR1 SGHRS and CDR2 YFSETQ come from the germline V gene. V was pared by 4 bases and J by 3 bases, with 5 bases of the junction left unmatched.

The V call is TRBV27, the J call TRBJ2-3; weak D call: TRBD2 (7 bases). Trimming left V 7 bases short and J 5 bases short, with 16 bases between. This CDR3 is 14 amino acids long. Germline V gives CDR1 MNHEY, CDR2 SMNVEV (reference sequence). The CDR3 DNA reads as TGTGCCAGCACGCCGGGGGGCGTGGAAGATACGCAGTATTTT. Its protein is CASTPGGVEDTQYF.

The chain couples TRBV10-2 to TRBJ2-3, with a weak D call TRBD1 (5 bases). The length of the CDR3 is 15 residues. The germline gives CDR1 WSHSY, CDR2 SAAADI. V lost 2 bases and J 4 bases, leaving 13 bases between the germline ends. CDR3 nucleotide sequence: TGCGCCAGCAGTGAGCCGCCAGGGCTTGCAGATACGCAGTATTTT. Translating it yields CASSEPPGLADTQYF.

The rearrangement links TRBV7-8 to TRBJ2-2; 10 positions match TRBD1. The CDR3 loop spans 18 amino acids. The ends lost 5 bases at V and 8 bases at J; junction bases unmatched: 17. CDR1 and CDR2 from the germline V gene are SGHVS and FQNEAQ. CDR3 sequence: CASSTRFKTGGQAGELFF. As DNA, the CDR3 is TGTGCCAGCAGCACACGGTTTAAGACAGGGGGCCAAGCGGGGGAGCTGTTTTTT.

V gene TRBV5-5 combines with J gene TRBJ1-2, with 10 bases lining up with TRBD1. Germline V gene sequence: CDR1 SGHKS, CDR2 YYEKEE (reference sequence). The CDR3 contains 15 residues. J gave up 6 bases and V 2 bases, and 7 bases lay outside the gene matches. CDR3 region: CASSFPGQGGHGYTF. The CDR3 nucleotides read TGTGCCAGCAGCTTTCCTGGACAGGGGGGTCATGGCTACACCTTC.

The chain joins TRBV29-1 to TRBJ2-2; TRBD1 matches 7 bases. From germline, CDR1 is SQVTM and CDR2 ANQGSEA. This CDR3 is 12 amino acids long. Losses at the gene ends were 6 bases for V and 5 bases for J; bases not matched to a gene: 3. The CDR3 protein is CSVQGKTGELFF. The CDR3 region has the DNA TGCAGCGTACAGGGGAAGACCGGGGAGCTGTTTTTT.

The rearrangement joins TRBV6-1 to TRBJ1-1; TRBD1 might be the D (5 bases). The CDR3 contains 13 residues. Between the trimmed V and J ends, which lost 2 bases and 5 bases, there was a span of 9 bases. From germline, CDR1 is MNHNS and CDR2 SASEGT. CDR3 DNA sequence: TGTGCCAGCAGTGAACAGGGAGGTACTGAAGCTTTCTTT. Its translation: CASSEQGGTEAFF.

The chain uses TRBV25-1 and TRBJ2-5; maybe TRBD2 (5 bases). CDR3 length: 15 amino acids. CDR1 MGHDK and CDR2 SYGVNS come from the germline V gene. V was pared by 0 bases and J by 5 bases, with 13 bases between. The CDR3 here is CASSEYEGRWETQYF. DNA for the CDR3: TGTGCCAGCAGTGAATACGAAGGGAGATGGGAGACCCAGTACTTC.

The V call is TRBV18, the J call TRBJ2-7, with TRBD2 matching 13 bases. Unmatched junction bases numbered 2, after V lost 1 base and J lost 5 bases. This CDR3 contains 15 residues. CDR1 KGHSH and CDR2 LQKENI come from the germline V gene. In DNA form, the CDR3 reads TGTGCCAGCTCACCACTGGGACTAGCGGGGCACGAGCAGTACTTC. Protein product: CASSPLGLAGHEQYF.

The chain joins TRBV11-1 to TRBJ1-2; maybe TRBD1 (5 bases). Germline CDR1 and CDR2: SGHAT and FQDESV (reference sequence). Trimming took off 5 bases at V and 5 bases at J, with 15 bases between the two ends. This CDR3 is built from 14 residues. The CDR3 spells CASSIDSGLYGYTF. The CDR3, as DNA: TGTGCCAGCAGCATCGACAGTGGGTTATATGGCTACACCTTC.

The chain couples TRBV11-3 to TRBJ2-7, with D unresolved. Germline CDR1 is SGHNT and CDR2 is YENEEA. This CDR3 spans 15 amino acids. Trimming stripped 1 base from V and 0 bases from J, with 10 bases between. The CDR3, as DNA: TGTGCCAGCAGCTTAGGGAGATTAACCTCCTACGAGCAGTACTTC. Translating it yields CASSLGRLTSYEQYF.

The chain links TRBV5-1 to TRBJ2-1; D is perhaps TRBD1 (5 bases). CDR3 size: 13 residues. CDR1 is SGHRS and CDR2 is YFSETQ in the germline V gene. The V and J ends lost 3 bases and 5 bases respectively, with 9 bases between them. The CDR3 region is CASSSDSNNEQFF. CDR3 in DNA: TGCGCCAGCAGCTCCGACAGCAACAATGAGCAGTTCTTC.